These 6 T cell receptor beta chains came from one sample sequenced in a study of cytomegalovirus exposure and HLA in healthy donors. PCR was performed using 60 Vbeta and 13 Jbeta primers. Here immunoSEQ multiplex PCR was the method, and the copy in TCRdb shows in-frame clones only, minus some. The table records 150,000 to 200,000 clones, approximately 85% of them present only once. The material sequenced was PBMCs. The receptors were gathered from a woman aged 45-59 years in good health and CMV-seronegative.

This clone was seen a few times. V usage is TRBV10-3 and J usage is TRBJ2-7, with no clear D. Germline CDR1 is ENHRY and CDR2 is SYGVKD. The CDR3 is 12 amino acids. V lost 8 bases to trimming and J lost 0 bases, with 8 bases between them. The CDR3 DNA reads TGTGCCATCTCAGCGCTCTCCTACGAGCAGTACTTC. Translation: CAISALSYEQYF.

CDR3 residues: CASSLTGNYGYTF. DNA of the CDR3: TGTGCCAGCAGTTTAACAGGAAACTATGGCTACACCTTC. The chain uses TRBV27 and TRBJ1-2; perhaps TRBD1 as D (5 bases). The V gene lost 2 bases and the J gene lost 2 bases, with 6 bases spanning the gap. Per germline, CDR1 MNHEY and CDR2 SMNVEV (reference sequence). CDR3 length: 13 residues.

This chain connects TRBV28 to TRBJ2-6; 8 positions match TRBD2. CDR3 length equals 17 residues. The V and J ends lost 7 bases and 4 bases, in that order; junction bases with no gene match: 12. Germline CDR1 and CDR2: MDHEN and SYDVKM. Here the CDR3 DNA reads TGTGCCAGCACTCCCTTAAGCCGGGGGGGCGGGGCCAACGTCCTGACTTTC. This gives the protein CASTPLSRGGGANVLTF.

Comment on this clone: Distinct nucleotide sequences in the sample also encode this CDR3. The gene calls are TRBV5-1 and TRBJ2-1; the D gene is possibly TRBD2 (6 bases). This CDR3 is 15 amino acids long. Germline loops: CDR1 SGHRS, CDR2 YFSETQ. Trimming took off 5 bases at V and 0 bases at J, with 12 bases between the two ends. The DNA of the CDR3 is TGCGCCAGCAGGTTTAGCGGCAGCTCCTACAATGAGCAGTTCTTC. This codes for CASRFSGSSYNEQFF. Looking up the rest from reference TRBV5-1 and TRBJ2-1 gives the full variable domain: KAGVTQTPRYLIKTRGQQVTLSCSPISGHRSVSWYQQTPGQGLQFLFEYFSETQRNKGNFPGRFSGRQFSNSRSEMNVSTLELGDSALYLCASRFSGSSYNEQFFGPGTRLTVL.

The V call is TRBV4-1, the J call TRBJ1-1; 7 bases are shared with TRBD1. In germline, CDR1 is MGHRA, CDR2 YSYEKL. The CDR3 runs to 16 residues. Trimming took 4 bases from V and 8 from J; bases not matched to a gene: 16. As DNA, the CDR3 is TGCGCCAGCAGCCGGGTCAGGGGGGCCTCCATACAAGAAGCTTTCTTT. Translation: CASSRVRGASIQEAFF.

J is TRBJ2-6 and V is TRBV14; 9 bases align to TRBD1. This CDR3 spans 19 amino acids. Losses at the gene ends were 6 bases for V and 4 bases for J; bases not matched to a gene: 16. Germline CDR1 and CDR2: SGHDN and FVKESK. CDR3 sequence reads: CASRPGSRTGAFGANVLTF. The CDR3 DNA reads TGTGCCAGCAGGCCAGGCAGCCGGACAGGGGCGTTCGGGGCCAACGTCCTGACTTTC.